Listed here are 27 T cell receptor beta chains from one sample, sequenced in a study of cytomegalovirus exposure and HLA in healthy donors (TCRdb year 2017). Library method: the immunoSEQ multiplex PCR assay. The multiplex PCR relied on a mix of 60 forward primers for TCR Vbeta segments and 13 reverse primers for TCR Jbeta segments. In TCRdb, the immuneACCESS table is reduced to in-frame sequences with V and J assigned. These tables do not hold every clone; where another copy was compared, an unresolved V gene accounts for under half, and the others remain unexplained. The sample table contains about 180,000 clones; only one count was recorded for approximately 84% of them. Jointly, the top ten make up 4.8% of the sample. Sample: PBMCs. These receptor sequences come from a girl aged 10-17 years in good health and CMV-seropositive.

The sample holds one count of this clone. The junction departs from germline at one end; a sequencing error may be responsible. CDR3 DNA: TGTGCCAACAGTTTATTGCGGGGGGCGGGAGAAGCTTTCTTT. Protein product: CANSLLRGAGEAFF. J is TRBJ1-1 and V is TRBV27; possibly TRBD1 for D (6 bases). The germline gives CDR1 MNHEY, CDR2 SMNVEV (reference sequence). The CDR3 runs 14 residues.

This chain uses TRBV7-9 with TRBJ2-3; D may be TRBD2 (6 bases). With 5 bases removed from V and 0 bases from J, the gap between germline ends came to 15 bases. Germline loops: CDR1 SEHNR, CDR2 FQNEAQ (reference sequence). This CDR3 spans 16 amino acids. This CDR3 reads CASSLGGKDSTDTQYF. The CDR3 nucleotides are TGTGCCAGCAGCCTCGGGGGAAAAGATAGCACAGATACGCAGTATTTT.

This chain links TRBV5-4 with TRBJ2-3; weak D call: TRBD1 (6 bases). The CDR3 spans 15 residues. V was cut by 0 bases and J by 4 bases, with 12 bases left in between. Germline V gene data show CDR1 as SGHNT and CDR2 as YYREEE (reference sequence). CDR3 sequence reads: CASSLDRVNADTQYF. In nucleotides, the CDR3 is TGTGCCAGCAGCTTGGACAGGGTGAATGCAGATACGCAGTATTTT.

The chain recombines TRBV7-9 with TRBJ2-1; D is possibly TRBD2 (6 bases). Germline V gives CDR1 SEHNR, CDR2 FQNEAQ (reference sequence). V lost 3 bases to trimming and J lost 8 bases, with 8 bases between them. CDR3 length equals 12 residues. CDR3 DNA: TGTGCCAGCAGCTTTTGGGAGGATGAGCAGTTCTTC. It encodes CASSFWEDEQFF.

The J gene is TRBJ2-2, the V gene TRBV11-2, with D possibly being TRBD1 (6 bases). The germline CDR1 and CDR2 sequences are SGHAT and FQNNGV. The CDR3 sequence is 18 residues long. Deletions cut 2 bases from V and 1 base from J, with 17 bases between. CDR3 sequence: CASSLIFRRGKNTGELFF. The CDR3 DNA reads as TGTGCCAGCAGCTTAATTTTTCGCAGGGGCAAGAACACCGGGGAGCTGTTTTTT.

This clone was detected only once. The chain couples TRBV5-1 to TRBJ1-1; D uncertain. This CDR3 region has 15 residues. V was cut by 4 bases and J by 3 bases, with 16 bases left in between. Germline assignment: CDR1 SGHRS and CDR2 YFSETQ. This chain's CDR3 is CASSLNYISDTEAFF. The CDR3 bases are TGCGCCAGCAGCCTCAACTACATATCAGACACTGAAGCTTTCTTT.

This chain uses TRBV19 with TRBJ2-7; weak D call: TRBD2 (5 bases). Germline V lookup: CDR1 LNHDA, CDR2 SQIVND (reference sequence). The CDR3 contains 15 residues. With 3 bases removed from V and 4 bases from J, the gap between germline ends came to 16 bases. CDR3 sequence (DNA): TGTGCCAGTAGTATCCTCTTAGGGAGCCGTTACGAGCAGTACTTC. It yields the protein CASSILLGSRYEQYF.

The chain joins TRBV10-1 to TRBJ1-1, with 10 bases identical to TRBD1. The V segment lost 0 bases and the J segment 4 bases; nucleotides outside the gene matches: 5. The length of the CDR3 is 16 residues. The germline V gene encodes CDR1 WNHNN and CDR2 SYGVQD (reference sequence). CDR3 in DNA: TGCGCCAGCAGTGAGTCGGGACAGGGGCTATTCACTGAAGCTTTCTTT. Translating gives CASSESGQGLFTEAFF.

The sample holds a few counts of this clone. This sequence joins TRBV9 and TRBJ1-1; no clear D gene. The CDR3 extends over 14 amino acids. From germline, CDR1 is SGDLS and CDR2 YYNGEE. V shed 1 base and J shed 2 bases, with 9 bases lying between them. The CDR3 nucleotides are TGTGCCAGCAGCGTATCGGGGTTAAACACTGAAGCTTTCTTT. Protein product: CASSVSGLNTEAFF.

The chain recombines TRBV4-1 with TRBJ2-3, with TRBD1 as a possible D gene (6 bases). V lost 0 bases and J lost 1, with 14 bases in between. The CDR3 runs 17 residues. Germline assignment: CDR1 MGHRA and CDR2 YSYEKL. The CDR3 sequence: CASSQDGGSWGTDTQYF. The CDR3 DNA follows: TGCGCCAGCAGCCAAGATGGGGGCTCCTGGGGCACAGATACGCAGTATTTT.

V usage is TRBV11-2 and J usage is TRBJ1-6, with 7 bases that match TRBD1. The CDR3 runs 19 residues. Germline loops: CDR1 SGHAT, CDR2 FQNNGV. V lost 0 bases and J lost 10; bases outside the gene matches: 18. The CDR3 sequence is CASSLENSNRQGVRSPLHF. CDR3 DNA: TGTGCCAGCAGCTTAGAAAATAGTAACCGTCAGGGGGTAAGATCACCCCTCCACTTT. The complete variable domain, with remaining parts taken from reference TRBV11-2 and TRBJ1-6, reads EAGVAQSPRYKIIEKRQSVAFWCNPISGHATLYWYQQILGQGPKLLIQFQNNGVVDDSQLPKDRFSAERLKGVDSTLKIQPAKLEDSAVYLCASSLENSNRQGVRSPLHFGNGTRLTVT.

The V gene is TRBV2, the J gene TRBJ2-5; TRBD1 aligns across 8 bases. The DNA end favors TRBJ2-7, so the J call may be wrong. CDR3 length: 14 amino acids. Germline V gives CDR1 SNHLY, CDR2 FYNNEI. As DNA, the CDR3 is TGTGCCAGCAGCGGACAGGGATTTTTGTACGAGCAGTACTTC. Protein product: CASSGQGFLYEQYF.

This CDR3 reads CASSLGATNNQPQHF. The CDR3 DNA is TGTGCCAGCAGCTTGGGAGCCACGAACAATCAGCCCCAGCATTTT. The V and J genes are TRBV5-4 and TRBJ1-5; D remains ambiguous. Germline CDR1 reads SGHNT; CDR2 reads YYREEE (reference sequence). This CDR3 has 15 amino acids. Trimming left V 0 bases short and J 3 bases short, with 10 bases between. Drawing the rest from reference TRBV5-4 and TRBJ1-5, the complete variable domain is ETGVTQSPTHLIKTRGQQVTLRCSSQSGHNTVSWYQQALGQGPQFIFQYYREEENGRGNFPPRFSGLQFPNYSSELNVNALELDDSALYLCASSLGATNNQPQHFGDGTRLSIL.

As to this clone: It is likely a read error, because the conserved phenylalanine at the end of the CDR3 is missing. DNA for the CDR3: TGTGCCAGCAGTAAAGGGGGCTCTGGTGGCTATGGCTACACCTCC. It translates to CASSKGGSGGYGYTS. The chain has TRBV27 and TRBJ1-2, with TRBD1 matching over 7 bases. Germline loops: CDR1 MNHEY, CDR2 SMNVEV (reference sequence). With 5 bases clipped from V and 4 bases from J, the junction kept 10 bases outside the gene matches. This CDR3 comprises 15 residues.

This clone was counted only a few times. The chain has TRBV4-1 and TRBJ2-1, with TRBD2 matching over 7 bases. Germline V gene lookup returns CDR1 MGHRA and CDR2 YSYEKL. Trimming at V came to 4 bases and at J to 9 bases, leaving 6 bases not matched to a gene. The CDR3 runs 13 residues. The chain's CDR3 is CASSLLLATEQFF. The CDR3 DNA sequence: TGCGCCAGCAGCCTATTACTAGCGACTGAGCAGTTCTTC.

This clone was seen a few times. The rearrangement links TRBV19 to TRBJ1-1; no firm D call. The CDR3 contains 13 residues. Per germline, CDR1 LNHDA and CDR2 SQIVND (reference sequence). With 4 bases removed from V and 2 bases from J, the gap between germline ends came to 8 bases. The CDR3 sequence: CASSKRVNTEAFF. CDR3 DNA: TGTGCCAGTAGTAAACGGGTAAACACTGAAGCTTTCTTT.

This rearrangement joins TRBV29-1 to TRBJ2-7; possible D gene TRBD1, 6 bases. The CDR3 extends over 13 amino acids. CDR1 is SQVTM, CDR2 ANQGSEA, per germline. Trimming removed 2 bases from V and 5 bases from J, with 13 bases in between. CDR3 in amino acids: CSVERDTTDEQYF. The DNA for the CDR3 is TGCAGCGTTGAAAGGGACACCACCGACGAGCAGTACTTC.

The V call is TRBV9, the J call TRBJ2-3; 8 bases match TRBD2. Germline CDR1 reads SGDLS; CDR2 reads YYNGEE. The ends lost 5 bases at V and 2 bases at J; junction bases unmatched: 7. This CDR3 has 15 residues. The CDR3 here is CASSRGGKTTDTQYF. In DNA form, the CDR3 reads TGTGCCAGCAGTCGGGGGGGGAAAACCACAGATACGCAGTATTTT.

The gene calls are TRBV7-8 and TRBJ1-1, with D unclear. Germline CDR1 and CDR2: SGHVS and FQNEAQ. Trimming took 1 base from V and 11 from J, leaving 11 bases between them. The CDR3 runs to 12 residues. CDR3 nucleotides: TGTGCCAGCAGCTTAGGTCGACAATCGGCTTTCTTT. It encodes CASSLGRQSAFF.

This clone occurred once. V is TRBV6-1 and J is TRBJ2-7; TRBD2 is a possible D gene (5 bases). In germline, CDR1 is MNHNS, CDR2 SASEGT. The V end was cut by 6 bases, the J end by 6 bases, with 18 bases between. The length of the CDR3 is 14 residues. Here the CDR3 reads CASRPLRGNGEQYF. In nucleotides, the CDR3 is TGTGCCAGCAGGCCACTACGGGGAAACGGCGAGCAGTACTTC.

The chain has TRBV29-1 and TRBJ1-1; no clear D gene. CDR3 length equals 14 residues. The germline CDR1 and CDR2 sequences are SQVTM and ANQGSEA. V lost 1 base, J lost 0 bases, and 9 bases lay in between. In DNA form, the CDR3 reads TGCAGCGTTGAAGGGCGGCCTGTGAACACTGAAGCTTTCTTT. This gives the protein CSVEGRPVNTEAFF.

The rearrangement joins TRBV18 to TRBJ1-2, with 12 bases that match TRBD1. V lost 1 base and J lost 8; bases outside the gene matches: 2. The germline gives CDR1 KGHSH, CDR2 LQKENI. There are 14 residues in the CDR3. The CDR3 DNA is TGTGCCAGCTCACCACGGGACAGGGGGCAAGGCTACACCTTC. It is translated as CASSPRDRGQGYTF.

The chain combines TRBV2 with TRBJ1-2; TRBD1 might be the D (6 bases). With 11 bases removed from V and 7 bases from J, the gap between germline ends came to 23 bases. CDR3 length equals 14 residues. Looked up from germline, CDR1 is SNHLY and CDR2 is FYNNEI. Here the CDR3 DNA reads TGTGCCTCACAGTTGGGGGCAGCCCTGGCTGGCTACACCTTC. It encodes CASQLGAALAGYTF.

The chain recombines TRBV11-2 with TRBJ2-3, with D maybe TRBD1 (5 bases). Between the trimmed V and J ends, which lost 3 bases and 10 bases, there was a span of 11 bases. CDR1 and CDR2 (germline): SGHAT, FQNNGV. This CDR3 spans 12 amino acids. CDR3 coding DNA: TGTGCCAGCAGCTTTTCCCGGACACCGCAGTATTTT. Amino acids: CASSFSRTPQYF.

This sequence joins TRBV7-6 and TRBJ1-1; TRBD1 might be the D (6 bases). The V end lost 5 bases, the J end lost 3 bases, and 16 bases lay between the germline ends. CDR1 SGHVS and CDR2 FNYEAQ come from the germline V gene. This CDR3 comprises 15 residues. The DNA of the CDR3 is TGTGCCAGCAGCCCCAGGACCACAGGGTACACTGAAGCTTTCTTT. Protein product: CASSPRTTGYTEAFF.

The J gene is TRBJ1-1, the V gene TRBV6-5; tentatively, D is TRBD1 (6 bases). V lost 6 bases and J 0 bases, leaving 11 bases between the germline ends. Germline loops: CDR1 MNHEY, CDR2 SVGAGI. This CDR3 contains 14 residues. CDR3 sequence reads: CASRQGSMNTEAFF. The CDR3 coding sequence is TGTGCCAGCAGACAGGGTTCCATGAACACTGAAGCTTTCTTT.

The chain links TRBV11-1 to TRBJ2-7, with D unresolved. V shed 2 bases and J shed 1 base, with 6 bases lying between them. The CDR3 is 13 residues long. Germline values: CDR1 SGHAT, CDR2 FQDESV (reference sequence). Here the CDR3 reads CASSLQLSYEQYF. The CDR3 DNA reads as TGTGCCAGCAGCTTACAACTATCCTACGAGCAGTACTTC.